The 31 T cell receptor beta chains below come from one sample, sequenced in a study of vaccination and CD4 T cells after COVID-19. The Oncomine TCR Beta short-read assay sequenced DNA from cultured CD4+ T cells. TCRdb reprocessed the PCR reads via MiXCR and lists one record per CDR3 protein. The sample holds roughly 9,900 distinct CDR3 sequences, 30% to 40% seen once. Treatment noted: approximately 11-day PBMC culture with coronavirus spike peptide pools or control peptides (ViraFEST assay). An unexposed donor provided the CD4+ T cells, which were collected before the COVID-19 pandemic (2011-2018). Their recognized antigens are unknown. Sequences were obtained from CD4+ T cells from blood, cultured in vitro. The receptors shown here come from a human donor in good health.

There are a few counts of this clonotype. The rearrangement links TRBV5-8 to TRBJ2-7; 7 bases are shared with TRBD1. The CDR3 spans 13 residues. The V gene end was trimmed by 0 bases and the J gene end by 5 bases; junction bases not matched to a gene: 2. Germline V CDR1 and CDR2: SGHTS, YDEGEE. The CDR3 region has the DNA TGTGCCAGCAGCTTGGGTGACAGGGACGAGCAGTACTTC. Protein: CASSLGDRDEQYF.

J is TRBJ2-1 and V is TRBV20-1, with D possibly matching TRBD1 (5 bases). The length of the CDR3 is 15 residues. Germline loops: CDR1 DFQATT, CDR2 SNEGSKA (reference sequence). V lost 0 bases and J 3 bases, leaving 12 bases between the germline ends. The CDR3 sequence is CSARERQLSYNEQFF. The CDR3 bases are TGCAGTGCTAGAGAAAGACAGTTGAGCTACAATGAGCAGTTCTTC.

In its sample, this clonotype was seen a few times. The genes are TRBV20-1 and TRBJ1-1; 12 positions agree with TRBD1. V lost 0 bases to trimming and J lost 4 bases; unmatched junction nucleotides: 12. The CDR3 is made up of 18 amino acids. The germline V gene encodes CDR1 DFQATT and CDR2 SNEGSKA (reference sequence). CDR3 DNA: TGCAGTGCTAGAGATCTAGGGACAGGGGGCGTTGAAGGCACTGAAGCTTTCTTT. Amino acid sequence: CSARDLGTGGVEGTEAFF.

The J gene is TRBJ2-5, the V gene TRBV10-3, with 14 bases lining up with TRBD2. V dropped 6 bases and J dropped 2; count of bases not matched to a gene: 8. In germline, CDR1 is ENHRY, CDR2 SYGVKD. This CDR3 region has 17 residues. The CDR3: CAISPGTSGGVQETQYF. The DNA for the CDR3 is TGTGCCATCAGCCCCGGGACTAGCGGGGGAGTACAAGAGACCCAGTACTTC.

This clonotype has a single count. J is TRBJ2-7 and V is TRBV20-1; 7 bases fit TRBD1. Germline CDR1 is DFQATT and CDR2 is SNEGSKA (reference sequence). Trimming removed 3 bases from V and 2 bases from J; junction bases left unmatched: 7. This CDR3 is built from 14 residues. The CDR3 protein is CSASRTGAAYEQYF. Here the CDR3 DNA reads TGCAGTGCTAGTCGTACAGGGGCGGCCTACGAGCAGTACTTC.

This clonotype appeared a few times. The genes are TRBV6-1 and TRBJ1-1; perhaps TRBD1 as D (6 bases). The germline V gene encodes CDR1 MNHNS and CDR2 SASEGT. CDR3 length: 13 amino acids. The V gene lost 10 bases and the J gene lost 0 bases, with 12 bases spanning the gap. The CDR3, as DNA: TGTGCCATCCGGACAGCGATGAACACTGAAGCTTTCTTT. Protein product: CAIRTAMNTEAFF.

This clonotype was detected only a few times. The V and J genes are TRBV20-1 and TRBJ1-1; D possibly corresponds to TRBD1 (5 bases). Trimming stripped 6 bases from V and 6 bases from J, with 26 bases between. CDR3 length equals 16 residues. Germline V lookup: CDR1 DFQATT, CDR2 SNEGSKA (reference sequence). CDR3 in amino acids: CSAPNAGLGLIAEAFF. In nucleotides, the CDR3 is TGCAGTGCCCCAAACGCGGGACTTGGTTTGATAGCTGAAGCTTTCTTT.

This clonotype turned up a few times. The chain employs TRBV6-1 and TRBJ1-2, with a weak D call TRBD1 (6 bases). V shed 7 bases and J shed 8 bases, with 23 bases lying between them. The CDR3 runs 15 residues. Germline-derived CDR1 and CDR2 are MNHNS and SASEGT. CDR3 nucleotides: TGTGCCAGCACCCAACCGGGAGGGGGTTCGAGGGGCTACACCTTC. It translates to CASTQPGGGSRGYTF.

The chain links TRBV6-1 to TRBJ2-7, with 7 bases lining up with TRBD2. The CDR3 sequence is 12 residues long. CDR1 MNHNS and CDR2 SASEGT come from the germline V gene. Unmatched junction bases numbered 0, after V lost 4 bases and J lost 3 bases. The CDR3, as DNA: TGTGCCAGCAGTGCTAGCGGCTACGAGCAGTACTTC. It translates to CASSASGYEQYF.

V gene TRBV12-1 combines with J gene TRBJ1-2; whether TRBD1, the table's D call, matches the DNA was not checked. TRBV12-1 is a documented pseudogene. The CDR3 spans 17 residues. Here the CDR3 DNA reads TGTGCCAGCTCTGAGGCGAGGGTGGATACCTGTCTCTATGGCTACACCTTC. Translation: CASSEARVDTCLYGYTF.

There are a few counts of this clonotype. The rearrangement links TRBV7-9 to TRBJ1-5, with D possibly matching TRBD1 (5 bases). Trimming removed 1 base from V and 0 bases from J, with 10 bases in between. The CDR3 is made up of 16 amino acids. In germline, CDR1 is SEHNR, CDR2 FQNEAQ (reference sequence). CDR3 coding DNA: TGTGCCAGCAGCTTAGGCGCGGGGGATAGCAATCAGCCCCAGCATTTT. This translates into CASSLGAGDSNQPQHF. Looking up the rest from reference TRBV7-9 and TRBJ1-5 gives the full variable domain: DTGVSQNPRHKITKRGQNVTFRCDPISEHNRLYWYRQTLGQGPEFLTYFQNEAQLEKSRLLSDRFSAERPKGSFSTLEIQRTEQGDSAMYLCASSLGAGDSNQPQHFGDGTRLSIL.

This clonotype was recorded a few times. CDR3 in DNA: TGTGCCAGCAGGGTCACGGATAATTCACCCCTCCACTTT. Its protein product is CASRVTDNSPLHF. The V gene is TRBV25-1, the J gene TRBJ1-6; no clear D gene. CDR1 is MGHDK and CDR2 is SYGVNS in the germline V gene. V lost 6 bases, J lost 5 bases, and 8 bases lay in between. CDR3 length: 13 amino acids.

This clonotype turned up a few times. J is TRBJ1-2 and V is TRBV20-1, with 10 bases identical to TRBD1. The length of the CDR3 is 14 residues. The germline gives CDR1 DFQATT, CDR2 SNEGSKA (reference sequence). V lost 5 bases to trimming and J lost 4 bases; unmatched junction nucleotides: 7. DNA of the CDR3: TGCAGTGCTCCGGGACAGGGGAGATCCTATGGCTACACCTTC. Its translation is CSAPGQGRSYGYTF.

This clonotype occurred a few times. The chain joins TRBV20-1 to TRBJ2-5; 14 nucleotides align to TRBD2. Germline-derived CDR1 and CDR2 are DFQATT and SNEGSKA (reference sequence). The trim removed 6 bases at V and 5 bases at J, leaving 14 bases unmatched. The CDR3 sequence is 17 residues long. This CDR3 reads CSANRLAGGPYGETQYF. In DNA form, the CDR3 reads TGCAGTGCAAATAGACTAGCGGGGGGGCCGTATGGGGAGACCCAGTACTTC.

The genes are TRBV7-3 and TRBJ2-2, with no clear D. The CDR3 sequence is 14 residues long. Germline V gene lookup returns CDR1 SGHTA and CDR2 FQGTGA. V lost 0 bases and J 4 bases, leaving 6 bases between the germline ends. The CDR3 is CASSLTTATGELFF. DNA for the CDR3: TGTGCCAGCAGCTTAACAACAGCCACCGGGGAGCTGTTTTTT.

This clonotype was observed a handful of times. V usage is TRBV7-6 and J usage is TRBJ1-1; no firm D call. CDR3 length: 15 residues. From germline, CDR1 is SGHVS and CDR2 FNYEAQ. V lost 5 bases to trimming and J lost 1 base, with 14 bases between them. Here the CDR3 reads CASSAYKSRNTEAFF. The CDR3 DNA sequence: TGTGCCAGCAGCGCATACAAGAGCCGGAACACTGAAGCTTTCTTT.

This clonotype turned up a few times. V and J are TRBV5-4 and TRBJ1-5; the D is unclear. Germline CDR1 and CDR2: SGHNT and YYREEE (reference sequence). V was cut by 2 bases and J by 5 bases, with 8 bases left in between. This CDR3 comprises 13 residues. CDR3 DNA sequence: TGTGCCAGCAGCTTTGATGAGGATCAGCCCCAGCATTTT. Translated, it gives CASSFDEDQPQHF.

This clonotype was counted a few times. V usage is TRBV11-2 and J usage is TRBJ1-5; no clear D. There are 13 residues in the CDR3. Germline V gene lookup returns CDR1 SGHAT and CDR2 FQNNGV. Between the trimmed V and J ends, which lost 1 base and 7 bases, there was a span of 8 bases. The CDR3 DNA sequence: TGTGCCAGCAGCTTAGCGGAGGTACAGCCCCAGCATTTT. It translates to CASSLAEVQPQHF. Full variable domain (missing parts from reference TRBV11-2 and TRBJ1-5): EAGVAQSPRYKIIEKRQSVAFWCNPISGHATLYWYQQILGQGPKLLIQFQNNGVVDDSQLPKDRFSAERLKGVDSTLKIQPAKLEDSAVYLCASSLAEVQPQHFGDGTRLSIL.

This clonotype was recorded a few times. The CDR3 DNA follows: TGTGCCAGCAGTGTCCTAGCGGGGGTCCCCACCGGGGAGCTGTTTTTT. Amino acid sequence: CASSVLAGVPTGELFF. The rearrangement links TRBV6-1 to TRBJ2-2; 10 positions match TRBD2. The CDR3 is made up of 16 amino acids. V gave up 4 bases and J gave up 4 bases; unmatched junction bases: 6. Germline V gives CDR1 MNHNS, CDR2 SASEGT.

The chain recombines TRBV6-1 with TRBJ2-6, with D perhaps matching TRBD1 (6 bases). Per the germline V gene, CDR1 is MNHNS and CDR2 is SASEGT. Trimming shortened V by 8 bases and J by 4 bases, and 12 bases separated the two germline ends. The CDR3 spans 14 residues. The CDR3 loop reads CASFTGTGANVLTF. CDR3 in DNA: TGTGCCAGCTTCACAGGGACCGGGGCCAACGTCCTGACTTTC.

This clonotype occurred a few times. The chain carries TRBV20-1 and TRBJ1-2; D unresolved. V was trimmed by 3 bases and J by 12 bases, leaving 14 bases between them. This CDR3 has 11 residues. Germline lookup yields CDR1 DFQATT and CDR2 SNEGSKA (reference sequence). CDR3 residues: CSARDPPANTF. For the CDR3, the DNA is TGCAGTGCTAGGGATCCCCCGGCGAACACCTTC.

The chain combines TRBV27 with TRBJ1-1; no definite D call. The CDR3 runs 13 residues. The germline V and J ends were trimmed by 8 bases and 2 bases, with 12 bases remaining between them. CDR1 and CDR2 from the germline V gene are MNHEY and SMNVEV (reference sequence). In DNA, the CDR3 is TGTGCCAGCCCGAGGAAGGGAAACACTGAAGCTTTCTTT. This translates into CASPRKGNTEAFF.

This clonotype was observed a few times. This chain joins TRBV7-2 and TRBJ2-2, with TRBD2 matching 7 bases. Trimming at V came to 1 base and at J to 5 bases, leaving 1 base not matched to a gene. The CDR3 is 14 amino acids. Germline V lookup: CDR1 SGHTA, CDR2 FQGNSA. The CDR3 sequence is CASSLGLATGELFF. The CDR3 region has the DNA TGTGCCAGCAGCTTAGGACTAGCAACCGGGGAGCTGTTTTTT. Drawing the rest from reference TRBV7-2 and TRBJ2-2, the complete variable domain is GAGVSQSPSNKVTEKGKDVELRCDPISGHTALYWYRQSLGQGLEFLIYFQGNSAPDKSGLPSDRFSAERTGGSVSTLTIQRTQQEDSAVYLCASSLGLATGELFFGEGSRLTVL.

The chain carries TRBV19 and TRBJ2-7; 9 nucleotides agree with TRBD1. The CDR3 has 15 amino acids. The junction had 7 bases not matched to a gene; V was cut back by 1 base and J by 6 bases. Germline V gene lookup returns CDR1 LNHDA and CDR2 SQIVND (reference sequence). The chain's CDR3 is CASSIGPGQGGEQYF. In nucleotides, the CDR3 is TGTGCCAGTAGTATAGGCCCGGGACAGGGAGGCGAGCAGTACTTC.

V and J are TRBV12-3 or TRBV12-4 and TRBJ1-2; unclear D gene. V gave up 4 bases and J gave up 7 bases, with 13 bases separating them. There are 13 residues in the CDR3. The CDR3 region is CASSSTVSSGYTF. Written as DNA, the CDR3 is TGTGCCAGCAGTTCGACCGTTTCGAGTGGCTACACCTTC.

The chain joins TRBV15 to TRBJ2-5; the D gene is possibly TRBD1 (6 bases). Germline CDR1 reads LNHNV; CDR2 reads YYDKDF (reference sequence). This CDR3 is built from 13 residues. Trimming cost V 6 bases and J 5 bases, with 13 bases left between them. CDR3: CATRTGMRETQYF. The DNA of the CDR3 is TGTGCCACCAGAACAGGGATGAGGGAGACCCAGTACTTC.

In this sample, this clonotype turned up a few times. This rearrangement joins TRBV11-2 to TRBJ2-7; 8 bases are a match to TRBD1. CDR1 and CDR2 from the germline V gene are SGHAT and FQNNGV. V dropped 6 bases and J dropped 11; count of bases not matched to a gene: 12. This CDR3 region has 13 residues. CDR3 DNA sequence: TGTGCCAGCAGTCTCCACCTCAAGACAGGGGAGTACTTC. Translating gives CASSLHLKTGEYF.

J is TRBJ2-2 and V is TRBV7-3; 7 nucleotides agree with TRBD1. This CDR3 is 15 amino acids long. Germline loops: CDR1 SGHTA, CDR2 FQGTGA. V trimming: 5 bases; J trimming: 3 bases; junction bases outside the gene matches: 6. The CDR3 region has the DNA TGTGCCAGCAGCCCAGACAGGGTATACACCGGGGAGCTGTTTTTT. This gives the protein CASSPDRVYTGELFF.

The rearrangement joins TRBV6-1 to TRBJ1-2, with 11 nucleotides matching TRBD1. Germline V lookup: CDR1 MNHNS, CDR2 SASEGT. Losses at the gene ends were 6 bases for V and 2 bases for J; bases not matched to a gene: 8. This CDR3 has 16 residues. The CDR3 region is CASSRTGGALNYGYTF. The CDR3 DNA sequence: TGTGCCAGCAGCCGGACAGGGGGCGCATTGAACTATGGCTACACCTTC.

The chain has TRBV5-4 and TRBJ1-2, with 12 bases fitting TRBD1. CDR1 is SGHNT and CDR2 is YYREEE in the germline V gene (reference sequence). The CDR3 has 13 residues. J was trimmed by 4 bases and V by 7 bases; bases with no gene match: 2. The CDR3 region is CASGTGGTYGYTF. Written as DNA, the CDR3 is TGTGCCAGCGGGACAGGGGGCACCTATGGCTACACCTTC.

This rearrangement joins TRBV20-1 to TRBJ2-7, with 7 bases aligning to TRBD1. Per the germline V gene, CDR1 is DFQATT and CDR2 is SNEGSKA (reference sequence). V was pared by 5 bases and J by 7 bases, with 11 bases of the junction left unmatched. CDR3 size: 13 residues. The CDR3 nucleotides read TGCAGTGCTGGGCCGTACAGGGGTGGAGAGCAGTACTTC. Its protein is CSAGPYRGGEQYF.